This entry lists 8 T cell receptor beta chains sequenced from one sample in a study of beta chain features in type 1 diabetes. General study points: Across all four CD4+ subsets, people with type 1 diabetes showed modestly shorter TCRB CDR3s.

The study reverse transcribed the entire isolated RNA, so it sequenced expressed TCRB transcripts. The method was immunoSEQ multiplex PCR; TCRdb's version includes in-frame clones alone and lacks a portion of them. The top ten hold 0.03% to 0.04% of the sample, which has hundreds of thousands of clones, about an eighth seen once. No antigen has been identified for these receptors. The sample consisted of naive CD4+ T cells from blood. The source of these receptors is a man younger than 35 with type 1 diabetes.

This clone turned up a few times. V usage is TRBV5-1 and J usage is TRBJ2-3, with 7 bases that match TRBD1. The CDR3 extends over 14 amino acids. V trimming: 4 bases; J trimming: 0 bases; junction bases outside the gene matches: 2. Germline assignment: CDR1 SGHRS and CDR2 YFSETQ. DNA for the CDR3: TGCGCCAGCAGCGGACAGGCCAGCACAGATACGCAGTATTTT. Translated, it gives CASSGQASTDTQYF. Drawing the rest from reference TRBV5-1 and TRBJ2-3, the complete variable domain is KAGVTQTPRYLIKTRGQQVTLSCSPISGHRSVSWYQQTPGQGLQFLFEYFSETQRNKGNFPGRFSGRQFSNSRSEMNVSTLELGDSALYLCASSGQASTDTQYFGPGTRLTVL.

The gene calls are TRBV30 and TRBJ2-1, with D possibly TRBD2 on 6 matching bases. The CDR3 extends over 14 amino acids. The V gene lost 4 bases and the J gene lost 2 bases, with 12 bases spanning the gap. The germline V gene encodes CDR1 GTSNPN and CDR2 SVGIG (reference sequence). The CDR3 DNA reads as TGTGCCTGGATCCCGGGACTCACCTACAATGAGCAGTTCTTC. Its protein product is CAWIPGLTYNEQFF. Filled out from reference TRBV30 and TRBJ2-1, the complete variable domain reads SQTIHQWPATLVQPVGSPLSLECTVEGTSNPNLYWYRQAAGRGLQLLFYSVGIGQISSEVPQNLSASRPQDRQFILSSKKLLLSDSGFYLCAWIPGLTYNEQFFGPGTRLTVL.

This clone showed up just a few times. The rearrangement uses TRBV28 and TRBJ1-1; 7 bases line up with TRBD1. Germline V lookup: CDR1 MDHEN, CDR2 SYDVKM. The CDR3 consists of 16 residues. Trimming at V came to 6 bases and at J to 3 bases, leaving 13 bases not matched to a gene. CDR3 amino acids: CASSRQGSMRDTEAFF. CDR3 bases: TGTGCCAGCAGCCGACAGGGTTCTATGAGGGACACTGAAGCTTTCTTT.

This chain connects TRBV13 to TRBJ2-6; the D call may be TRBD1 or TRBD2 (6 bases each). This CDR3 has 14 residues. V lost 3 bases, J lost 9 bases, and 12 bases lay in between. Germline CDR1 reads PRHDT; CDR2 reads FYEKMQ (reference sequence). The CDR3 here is CASSFLQGGNVLTF. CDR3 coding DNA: TGTGCCAGCAGCTTCTTACAGGGAGGCAACGTCCTGACTTTC.

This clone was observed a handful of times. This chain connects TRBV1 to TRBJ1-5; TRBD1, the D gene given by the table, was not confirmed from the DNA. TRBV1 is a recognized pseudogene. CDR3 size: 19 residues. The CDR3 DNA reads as TGCACCAGCAGCCGCGGACAGCCCAAGGGTTATGAAAGCAATCAGCCCCAGCATTTT. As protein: CTSSRGQPKGYESNQPQHF.

The CDR3 nucleotides are TGTGCCAGCAGTTCCACAGGAAACATTCAGTACTTC. Translated, it gives CASSSTGNIQYF. J is TRBJ2-4 and V is TRBV25-1, with D tentatively TRBD1 (5 bases). The V end was cut by 5 bases, the J end by 6 bases, with 8 bases between. CDR1 and CDR2 (germline): MGHDK, SYGVNS. This CDR3 region has 12 residues.

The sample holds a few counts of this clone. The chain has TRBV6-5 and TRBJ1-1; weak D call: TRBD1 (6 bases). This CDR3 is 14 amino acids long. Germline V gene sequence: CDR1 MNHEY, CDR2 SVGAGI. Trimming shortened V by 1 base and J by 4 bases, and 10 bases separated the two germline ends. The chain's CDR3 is CASSYFTGSTEAFF. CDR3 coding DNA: TGTGCCAGCAGTTACTTCACAGGGAGCACTGAAGCTTTCTTT.

This CDR3 reads CASSDKGRGGYTF. The CDR3 DNA reads as TGTGCCAGCAGTGATAAGGGGAGGGGTGGCTACACCTTC. The V and J genes are TRBV25-1 and TRBJ1-2; D might be TRBD1 (5 bases). The V end was cut by 3 bases, the J end by 7 bases, with 12 bases between. Germline CDR1 reads MGHDK; CDR2 reads SYGVNS. This CDR3 region has 13 residues.